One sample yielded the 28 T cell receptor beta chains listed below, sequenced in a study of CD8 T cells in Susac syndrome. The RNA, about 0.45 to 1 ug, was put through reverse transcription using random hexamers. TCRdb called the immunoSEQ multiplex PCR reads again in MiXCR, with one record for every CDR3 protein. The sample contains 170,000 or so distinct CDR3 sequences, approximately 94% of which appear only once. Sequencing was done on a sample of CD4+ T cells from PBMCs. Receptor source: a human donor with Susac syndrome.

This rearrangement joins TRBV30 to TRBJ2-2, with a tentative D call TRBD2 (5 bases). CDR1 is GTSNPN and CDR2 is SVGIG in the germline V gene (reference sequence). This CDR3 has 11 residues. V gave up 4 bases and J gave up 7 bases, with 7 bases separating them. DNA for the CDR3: TGTGCCTGGAACCGGGGCGGGGAGCTGTTTTTT. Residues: CAWNRGGELFF.

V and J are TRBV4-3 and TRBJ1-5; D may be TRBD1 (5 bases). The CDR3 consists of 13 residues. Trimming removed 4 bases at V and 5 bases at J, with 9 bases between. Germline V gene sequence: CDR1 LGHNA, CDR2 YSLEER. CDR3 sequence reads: CASSRGEDQPQHF. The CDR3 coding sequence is TGCGCCAGCAGCCGAGGGGAAGATCAGCCCCAGCATTTT.

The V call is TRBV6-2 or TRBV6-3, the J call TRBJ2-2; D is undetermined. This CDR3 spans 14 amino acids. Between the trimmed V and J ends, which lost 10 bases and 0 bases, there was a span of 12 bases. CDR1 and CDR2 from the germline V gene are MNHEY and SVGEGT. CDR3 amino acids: CATTPYTNTGELFF. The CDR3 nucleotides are TGTGCCACGACCCCGTACACGAACACCGGGGAGCTGTTTTTT.

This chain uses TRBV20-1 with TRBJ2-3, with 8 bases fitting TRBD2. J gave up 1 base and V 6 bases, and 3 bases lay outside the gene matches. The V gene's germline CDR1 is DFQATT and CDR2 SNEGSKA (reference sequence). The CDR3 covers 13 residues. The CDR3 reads CSAYGGGTDTQYF. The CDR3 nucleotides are TGCAGTGCCTACGGGGGGGGCACAGATACGCAGTATTTT.

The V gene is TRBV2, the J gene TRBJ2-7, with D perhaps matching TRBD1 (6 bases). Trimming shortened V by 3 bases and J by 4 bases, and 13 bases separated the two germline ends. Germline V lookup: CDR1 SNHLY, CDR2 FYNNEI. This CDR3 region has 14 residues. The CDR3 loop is CASSETGRFYEQYF. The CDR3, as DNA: TGTGCCAGCAGTGAGACAGGAAGATTTTACGAGCAGTACTTC.

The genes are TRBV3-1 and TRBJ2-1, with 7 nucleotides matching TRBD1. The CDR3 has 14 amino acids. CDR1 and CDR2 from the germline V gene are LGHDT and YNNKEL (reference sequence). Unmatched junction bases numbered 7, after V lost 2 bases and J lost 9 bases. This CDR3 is CASSQTGTVVEQFF. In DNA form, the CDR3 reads TGTGCCAGCAGCCAAACAGGGACAGTTGTTGAGCAGTTCTTC.

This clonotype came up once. CDR3 sequence reads: CASSARYEQYF. The DNA for the CDR3 is TGTGCCAGCAGCGCACGTTACGAGCAGTACTTC. V gene TRBV6-2 or TRBV6-3 combines with J gene TRBJ2-7; D is undetermined. Germline V gives CDR1 MNHEY, CDR2 SVGEGT. This CDR3 is 11 amino acids long. The V gene lost 6 bases and the J gene lost 4 bases, with 7 bases spanning the gap.

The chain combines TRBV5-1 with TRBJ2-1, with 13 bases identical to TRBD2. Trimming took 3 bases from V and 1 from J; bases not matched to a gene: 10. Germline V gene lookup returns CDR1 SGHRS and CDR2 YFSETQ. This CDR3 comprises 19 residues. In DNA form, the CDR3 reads TGCGCCAGCAGCTCCGCCGGGACTAGCGGGGCGACGTCCTACAATGAGCAGTTCTTC. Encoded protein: CASSSAGTSGATSYNEQFF.

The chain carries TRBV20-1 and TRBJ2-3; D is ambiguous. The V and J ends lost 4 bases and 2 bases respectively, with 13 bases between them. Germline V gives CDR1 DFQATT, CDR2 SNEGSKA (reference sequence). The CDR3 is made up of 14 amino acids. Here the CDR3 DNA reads TGCAGTGCTATTCAGGACGGAATCACAGATACGCAGTATTTT. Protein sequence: CSAIQDGITDTQYF.

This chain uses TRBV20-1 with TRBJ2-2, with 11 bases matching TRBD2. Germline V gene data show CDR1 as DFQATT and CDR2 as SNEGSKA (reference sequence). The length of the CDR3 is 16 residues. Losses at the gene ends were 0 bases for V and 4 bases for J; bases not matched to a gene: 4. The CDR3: CSARDGLAGGTGELFF. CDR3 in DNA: TGCAGTGCTAGAGATGGGCTAGCGGGGGGCACCGGGGAGCTGTTTTTT.

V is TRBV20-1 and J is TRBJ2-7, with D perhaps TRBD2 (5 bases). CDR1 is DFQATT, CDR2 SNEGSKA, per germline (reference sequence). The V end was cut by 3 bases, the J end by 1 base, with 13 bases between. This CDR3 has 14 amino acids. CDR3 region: CSASFPGSSYEQYF. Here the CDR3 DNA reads TGCAGTGCTAGTTTCCCGGGGAGTTCCTACGAGCAGTACTTC.

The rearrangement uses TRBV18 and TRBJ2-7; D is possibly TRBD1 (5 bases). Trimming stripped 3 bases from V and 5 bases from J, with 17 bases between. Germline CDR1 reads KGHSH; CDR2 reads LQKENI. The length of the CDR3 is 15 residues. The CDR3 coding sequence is TGTGCCAGCTCACCGAGCAGCAGGGCGGCCCACGAGCAGTACTTC. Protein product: CASSPSSRAAHEQYF.

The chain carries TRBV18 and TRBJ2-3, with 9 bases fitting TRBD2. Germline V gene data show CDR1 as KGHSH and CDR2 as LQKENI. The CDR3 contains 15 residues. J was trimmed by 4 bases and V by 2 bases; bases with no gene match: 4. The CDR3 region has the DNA TGTGCCAGCTCACCAGGTAGCGGGGGCCCAGATACGCAGTATTTT. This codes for CASSPGSGGPDTQYF.

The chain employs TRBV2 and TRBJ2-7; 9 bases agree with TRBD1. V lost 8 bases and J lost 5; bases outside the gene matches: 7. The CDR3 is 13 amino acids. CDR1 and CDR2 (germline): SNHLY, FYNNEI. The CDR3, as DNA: TGTGCCAGCGGGGACAGGGTCGTGGACGAGCAGTACTTC. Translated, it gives CASGDRVVDEQYF.

The CDR3 nucleotides are TGCAGCGTTGAAGGGTCCGGGCCTTCCTACGAGCAGTACTTC. Protein sequence: CSVEGSGPSYEQYF. V is TRBV29-1 and J is TRBJ2-7; D is unclear. V shed 1 base and J shed 1 base, with 11 bases lying between them. This CDR3 is 14 amino acids long. CDR1 is SQVTM, CDR2 ANQGSEA, per germline.

The CDR3: CASSKLAGFTDTQYF. Written as DNA, the CDR3 is TGTGCCAGCAGTAAACTAGCGGGGTTCACAGATACGCAGTATTTT. J is TRBJ2-3 and V is TRBV12-3 or TRBV12-4; 10 bases agree with TRBD2. This CDR3 has 15 amino acids. Losses at the gene ends were 5 bases for V and 2 bases for J; bases not matched to a gene: 4.

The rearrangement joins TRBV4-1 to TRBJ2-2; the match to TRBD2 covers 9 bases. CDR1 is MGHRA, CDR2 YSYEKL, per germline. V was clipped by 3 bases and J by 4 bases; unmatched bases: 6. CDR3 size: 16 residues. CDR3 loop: CASSHLSGGRTGELFF. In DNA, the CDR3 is TGCGCCAGCAGCCACCTTAGCGGGGGACGCACCGGGGAGCTGTTTTTT.

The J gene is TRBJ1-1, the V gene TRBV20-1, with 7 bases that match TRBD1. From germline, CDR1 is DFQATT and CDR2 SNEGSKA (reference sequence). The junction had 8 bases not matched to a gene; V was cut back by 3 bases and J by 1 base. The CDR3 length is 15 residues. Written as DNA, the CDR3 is TGCAGTGCTAGCCCCGTACAGGGGAGGAACACTGAAGCTTTCTTT. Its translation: CSASPVQGRNTEAFF.

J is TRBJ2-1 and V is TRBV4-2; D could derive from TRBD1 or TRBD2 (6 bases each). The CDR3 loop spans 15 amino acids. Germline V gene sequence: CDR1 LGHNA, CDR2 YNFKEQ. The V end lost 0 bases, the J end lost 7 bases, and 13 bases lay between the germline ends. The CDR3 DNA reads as TGTGCCAGCAGCCAAGAGGGCACAGGGAGGAATGAGCAGTTCTTC. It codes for CASSQEGTGRNEQFF.

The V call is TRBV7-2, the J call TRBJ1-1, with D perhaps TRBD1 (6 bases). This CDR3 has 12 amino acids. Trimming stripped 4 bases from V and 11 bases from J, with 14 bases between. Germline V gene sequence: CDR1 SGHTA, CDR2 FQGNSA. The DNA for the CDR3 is TGTGCCAGCAGCTCCATGAGACAGGACGCTTTCTTT. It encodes CASSSMRQDAFF.

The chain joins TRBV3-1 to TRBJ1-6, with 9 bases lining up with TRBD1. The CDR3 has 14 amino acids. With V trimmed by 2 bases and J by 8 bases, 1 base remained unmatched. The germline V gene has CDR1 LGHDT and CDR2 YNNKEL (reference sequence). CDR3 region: CASSQTGGDSPLHF. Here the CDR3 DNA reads TGTGCCAGCAGCCAAACAGGGGGCGATTCACCCCTCCACTTT. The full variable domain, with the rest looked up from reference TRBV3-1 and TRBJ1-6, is DTAVSQTPKYLVTQMGNDKSIKCEQNLGHDTMYWYKQDSKKFLKIMFSYNNKELIINETVPNRFSPKSPDKAHLNLHINSLELGDSAVYFCASSQTGGDSPLHFGNGTRLTVT.

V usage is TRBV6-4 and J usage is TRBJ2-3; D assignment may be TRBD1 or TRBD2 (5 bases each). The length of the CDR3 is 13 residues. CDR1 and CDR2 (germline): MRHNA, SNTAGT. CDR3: CAASGAATDTQYF. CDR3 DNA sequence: TGTGCGGCCTCCGGGGCAGCCACAGATACGCAGTATTTT.

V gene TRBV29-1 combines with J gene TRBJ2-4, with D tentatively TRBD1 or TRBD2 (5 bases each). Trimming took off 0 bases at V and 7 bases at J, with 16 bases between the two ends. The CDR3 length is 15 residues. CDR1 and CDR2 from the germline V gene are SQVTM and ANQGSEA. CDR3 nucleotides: TGCAGCGTTGAAGATTGGTCGGGGACGGGGAACATTCAGTACTTC. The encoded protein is CSVEDWSGTGNIQYF.

The CDR3 sequence is CATSRSKQMNTGELFF. CDR3 bases: TGTGCCACCAGTCGGAGTAAACAAATGAACACCGGGGAGCTGTTTTTT. The chain couples TRBV24-1 to TRBJ2-2, with D hard to call. V lost 6 bases to trimming and J lost 1 base, with 14 bases between them. This CDR3 is built from 16 residues. Germline V gene data show CDR1 as KGHDR and CDR2 as SFDVKD.

The CDR3: CASSQESSHGQPQHF. The CDR3 nucleotides are TGCGCCAGCAGCCAGGAATCCAGTCACGGTCAGCCCCAGCATTTT. This rearrangement joins TRBV5-1 to TRBJ1-5; D ambiguous. The V gene's germline CDR1 is SGHRS and CDR2 YFSETQ. V was shortened by 4 bases and J by 6 bases, with 17 bases between the two germline ends. This CDR3 has 15 residues.

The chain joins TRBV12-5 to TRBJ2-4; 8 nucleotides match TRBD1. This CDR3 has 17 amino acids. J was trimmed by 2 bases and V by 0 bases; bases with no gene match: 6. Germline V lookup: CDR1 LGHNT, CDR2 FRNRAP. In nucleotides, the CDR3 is TGTGCTAGTGGTTTGGTGTCAGGGGGCTTGTCCAAAAACATTCAGTACTTC. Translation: CASGLVSGGLSKNIQYF.

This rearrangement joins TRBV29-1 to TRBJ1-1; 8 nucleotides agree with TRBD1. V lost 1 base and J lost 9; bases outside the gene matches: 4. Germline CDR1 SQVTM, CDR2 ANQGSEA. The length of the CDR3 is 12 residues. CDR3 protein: CSVEGDRSKAFF. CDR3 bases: TGCAGCGTTGAAGGGGACAGGTCGAAAGCTTTCTTT.

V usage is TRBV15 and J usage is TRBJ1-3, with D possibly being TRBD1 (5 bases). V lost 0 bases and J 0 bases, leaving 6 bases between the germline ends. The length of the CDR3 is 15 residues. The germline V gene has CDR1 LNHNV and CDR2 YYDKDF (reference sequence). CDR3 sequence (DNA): TGTGCCACCAGCAGAGACAGGGTCTCTGGAAACACCATATATTTT. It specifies CATSRDRVSGNTIYF.